This T cell receptor beta chain was obtained from a study of shared clonotypes between healthy human individuals. Points from the study as a whole: In having few donors, the study represented limited genetic and exposure-history diversity.

The CDR3 has 13 residues. The V gene's germline CDR1 is SGHRS and CDR2 YFSETQ. V lost 4 bases, J lost 5 bases, and 12 bases lay in between. Remarks on this clone: As yet, its antigen is unknown.

Researchers ran the assay at a deep level. Every unsorted PBMC PCR replicate was loaded with 250 to 300 ng DNA, approximately 30,000 T cell genomes. The unsorted PBMC sample used ten immunoSEQ deep assay plates. Only in-frame clones appear in the TCRdb table, and some are missing; sequencing was by immunoSEQ multiplex PCR. The table lists around 450,000 clones, 70% to 80% of them singletons, with less than 15% in the top ten. The V gene is TRBV5-1, the J gene TRBJ1-1; possibly TRBD1 for D (6 bases). This TCR came from a woman in her forties in good health. Some clones in this sample may be carry-over from other donors' samples. The specimen sequenced was PBMCs. The DNA for the CDR3 is TGCGCCAGCAGCATTGGAGGGGGGACTGAAGCTTTCTTT. Its translation is CASSIGGGTEAFF.